This T cell receptor beta chain was sequenced in a study of identifying expanded T cells in peripheral blood. A remark on this clone: The antigen is not known.

Here immunoSEQ multiplex PCR was the method, and the copy in TCRdb shows in-frame clones only, minus some. The sample records 85,000 to 120,000 clones, about 87% being singletons. Trimming pared 5 bases from V and 10 bases from J, leaving 15 bases between. The germline V gene has CDR1 SGHVS and CDR2 FNYEAQ. CDR3 length: 13 residues. Study results and caveats: Across healthy donors, higher total template counts meant significantly greater two-week count variance. Differentially abundant clones: 0.95 to 1.5 between replicates, about 15 at 2 to 3 weeks, less than 25 at four.

Healthy donors had no documented immune events, such as infections, while sampled. This receptor was obtained from a person aged 18 to 75 in good health. The V gene is TRBV7-6, the J gene TRBJ2-1; D possibly matches TRBD1 or TRBD2 (6 bases each). The sequenced sample consisted of blood. The CDR3 bases are TGTGCCAGCAGCCCGGGGGAGCAGGGGGAGCAGTTCTTC. Translation: CASSPGEQGEQFF.